This T cell receptor (beta chain) is from a study of T cells after somatic rescue of genetic block (TCRdb year 2020). About the study as a whole: The study assessed how robust, over the long term, a T-cell system was when the system had developed through somatic rescue of a genetic block in T-cell development.

The germline V gene yields SGHRS for CDR1 and YFSETQ for CDR2. Between the V and J ends, shortened by 4 bases and 6 bases respectively, the junction contains 17 bases. The CDR3 has 15 amino acids, counting the end cysteine and phenylalanine. Here the CDR3 DNA is all that survives: 45 bases in frame from base 1. Turning to this clone: Its antigen is still unknown. The record has no base qualities; no much larger clone is one base away.

Library preparation used the immunoSEQ multiplex PCR assay. This immuneACCESS table, as held by TCRdb, lists in-frame sequences with V and J called but not all clones. Of the missing ones, under half trace to an unresolved V gene in checked studies; the others have no known cause. The sample yields 110,000 or so clones; under 95% were counted once. The ten biggest clones cover around 1.5% of the sample. This receptor was taken from a young woman. The sequence joins TRBV5-1 to TRBJ2-1; the D gene is possibly TRBD1 or TRBD2, with 5 bases matching each. The sequenced material came from peripheral blood mononuclear cells (PBMCs). The CDR3 region: CASSVRDGRLNEQFF. The DNA sequence follows: TGCGCCAGCAGCGTCCGGGACGGAAGACTCAATGAGCAGTTCTTC.